Below, 18 T cell receptor beta chains from the same sample are listed, as sequenced in a study of shared clonotypes between healthy human individuals. Profiled with immunoSEQ multiplex PCR; TCRdb holds only in-frame clones, not every one. The data show about 2 million clones, less than 95% seen once. Positively selected for CCR7, the CD45RO-negative cells used as naive CD8 cells excluded terminally differentiated effector memory CD45RA+ cells. The specimen was naive CD8+ T cells sorted from blood. The receptors were sampled from a man aged 18 to 35 in good health.

This clone was counted between two and nine times. This chain connects TRBV4-1 to TRBJ1-2; D not resolved. The germline CDR1 and CDR2 sequences are MGHRA and YSYEKL. The CDR3 has 15 residues. V lost 0 bases and J lost 4, with 12 bases in between. The CDR3 nucleotides are TGCGCCAGCAGCCAAGATCCCGGGGAGGCCTATGGCTACACCTTC. Encoded protein: CASSQDPGEAYGYTF.

The sample holds one count of this clone. This chain links TRBV19 with TRBJ2-1, with 10 bases aligning to TRBD1. The V gene's germline CDR1 is LNHDA and CDR2 SQIVND (reference sequence). CDR3 size: 17 residues. V was clipped by 2 bases and J by 5 bases; unmatched bases: 9. CDR3 residues: CASSISGGQGLNNEQFF. The CDR3 DNA is TGTGCCAGTAGTATAAGTGGGGGACAGGGGCTAAACAATGAGCAGTTCTTC.

The chain combines TRBV6-5 with TRBJ1-2, with TRBD1 identical over 7 bases. The CDR3 spans 15 residues. Germline CDR1 reads MNHEY; CDR2 reads SVGAGI. V was clipped by 0 bases and J by 5 bases; unmatched bases: 6. CDR3: CASSYSEGALYGYTF. The CDR3 DNA sequence: TGTGCCAGCAGTTACTCGGAGGGGGCGCTTTATGGCTACACCTTC.

The chain couples TRBV29-1 to TRBJ2-5; TRBD1 might be the D (5 bases). CDR1 is SQVTM and CDR2 is ANQGSEA in the germline V gene. This CDR3 is built from 16 residues. V was trimmed by 1 base and J by 3 bases, leaving 18 bases between them. The CDR3 is CSVEGGRSTGEETQYF. In nucleotides, the CDR3 is TGCAGCGTTGAAGGGGGCAGGAGCACGGGCGAAGAGACCCAGTACTTC.

The chain recombines TRBV6-1 with TRBJ2-5; D possibly corresponds to TRBD2 (6 bases). The length of the CDR3 is 15 residues. Germline V CDR1 and CDR2: MNHNS, SASEGT. Trimming took off 2 bases at V and 5 bases at J, with 15 bases between the two ends. In nucleotides, the CDR3 is TGTGCCAGCAGTGAACTGAAGGGACGGGAGGAGACCCAGTACTTC. Its translation is CASSELKGREETQYF.

V is TRBV4-1 and J is TRBJ2-5; D may be TRBD1 (6 bases). Germline CDR1 reads MGHRA; CDR2 reads YSYEKL. There are 14 residues in the CDR3. V lost 0 bases and J lost 5, with 10 bases in between. In DNA, the CDR3 is TGCGCCAGCAGCCAAGATCCAGGGGCGGAGACCCAGTACTTC. This codes for CASSQDPGAETQYF.

V and J are TRBV13 and TRBJ1-1; 9 nucleotides agree with TRBD1. Germline assignment: CDR1 PRHDT and CDR2 FYEKMQ (reference sequence). This CDR3 has 13 residues. V lost 7 bases, J lost 4 bases, and 4 bases stayed unmatched. As DNA, the CDR3 is TGTGCCAGCAACCCACAGGGGGCCACTGAAGCTTTCTTT. Translating gives CASNPQGATEAFF.

The chain joins TRBV27 to TRBJ2-7; possibly TRBD1 for D (8 bases). Germline CDR1 reads MNHEY; CDR2 reads SMNVEV (reference sequence). Trimming left V 2 bases short and J 2 bases short, with 16 bases between. The CDR3 has 16 residues. As DNA, the CDR3 is TGTGCCAGCAGTTTAACCATTACAGGGGGGGCCTACGAGCAGTACTTC. Translation gives CASSLTITGGAYEQYF.

The chain links TRBV5-1 to TRBJ1-2, with D maybe TRBD1 (5 bases). There are 13 residues in the CDR3. CDR1 is SGHRS, CDR2 YFSETQ, per germline. Trimming removed 0 bases from V and 6 bases from J, with 9 bases in between. CDR3 DNA sequence: TGCGCCAGCAGCTTGGGAGGACAAAATGGCTACACCTTC. Its protein is CASSLGGQNGYTF. Drawing the rest from reference TRBV5-1 and TRBJ1-2, the complete variable domain is KAGVTQTPRYLIKTRGQQVTLSCSPISGHRSVSWYQQTPGQGLQFLFEYFSETQRNKGNFPGRFSGRQFSNSRSEMNVSTLELGDSALYLCASSLGGQNGYTFGSGTRLTVV.

This chain uses TRBV27 with TRBJ1-1; D unclear. Per the germline V gene, CDR1 is MNHEY and CDR2 is SMNVEV (reference sequence). The CDR3 has 15 amino acids. V gave up 0 bases and J gave up 5 bases, with 13 bases separating them. The CDR3 DNA reads as TGTGCCAGCAGTTTATCGGGAACAGCAACTACTGAAGCTTTCTTT. It specifies CASSLSGTATTEAFF.

The J gene is TRBJ1-1, the V gene TRBV7-9, with D possibly matching TRBD1 (5 bases). CDR1 is SEHNR, CDR2 FQNEAQ, per germline (reference sequence). The V gene lost 5 bases and the J gene lost 3 bases, with 16 bases spanning the gap. This CDR3 has 15 residues. The CDR3 DNA is TGTGCCAGCAGCCTCGGGACGGGGCCCGACACTGAAGCTTTCTTT. This encodes CASSLGTGPDTEAFF.

The V and J genes are TRBV2 and TRBJ2-1, with D perhaps given as TRBD1 or TRBD2 (5 bases each). Trimming stripped 8 bases from V and 4 bases from J, with 12 bases between. Germline loops: CDR1 SNHLY, CDR2 FYNNEI. The CDR3 length is 13 residues. CDR3 in amino acids: CASFRGAYNEQFF. As DNA, the CDR3 is TGTGCCAGCTTCCGGGGCGCTTACAATGAGCAGTTCTTC.

This clone is a singleton in its sample. The rearrangement links TRBV28 to TRBJ1-5; 7 nucleotides align to TRBD1. This CDR3 has 15 amino acids. From germline, CDR1 is MDHEN and CDR2 SYDVKM. J was trimmed by 1 base and V by 2 bases; bases with no gene match: 2. CDR3 bases: TGTGCCAGCAGTTTAACGGGACAGAGCAATCAGCCCCAGCATTTT. Its translation is CASSLTGQSNQPQHF.

The chain joins TRBV4-1 to TRBJ2-3; 7 positions agree with TRBD1. In germline, CDR1 is MGHRA, CDR2 YSYEKL. The length of the CDR3 is 16 residues. After removal of 4 bases from V and 0 bases from J, the junction contained 7 bases not matched to a gene. The CDR3 spells CASSPTGTVSTDTQYF. CDR3 nucleotide sequence: TGCGCCAGCAGCCCGACCGGGACAGTAAGCACAGATACGCAGTATTTT.

The CDR3 sequence is CASSKVTENYGYTF. As DNA, the CDR3 is TGCGCCAGCAGTAAGGTGACAGAGAACTATGGCTACACCTTC. The genes are TRBV10-1 and TRBJ1-2, with TRBD1 as a possible D gene (5 bases). V lost 5 bases and J lost 2, with 12 bases in between. This CDR3 region has 14 residues. Germline V CDR1 and CDR2: WNHNN, SYGVQD (reference sequence).

The chain joins TRBV6-6 to TRBJ1-4; D possibly corresponds to TRBD1 (6 bases). The germline V gene has CDR1 MNHNY and CDR2 SVGAGI (reference sequence). There are 15 residues in the CDR3. The V end lost 0 bases, the J end lost 6 bases, and 11 bases lay between the germline ends. In nucleotides, the CDR3 is TGTGCCAGCAGTTACTCCGTGGGGGGCCATGAAAAACTGTTTTTT. Its translation is CASSYSVGGHEKLFF.

V gene TRBV6-6 combines with J gene TRBJ1-5; D is ambiguous. This CDR3 is 16 amino acids long. Germline V gene data show CDR1 as MNHNY and CDR2 as SVGAGI (reference sequence). V was shortened by 5 bases and J by 1 base, with 15 bases between the two germline ends. The CDR3 loop is CASSPVIVGSNQPQHF. The CDR3 nucleotides are TGTGCCAGCAGTCCAGTCATTGTCGGGAGCAATCAGCCCCAGCATTTT.

This chain joins TRBV2 and TRBJ1-2; the D is unclear. Germline CDR1 and CDR2: SNHLY and FYNNEI. The V and J ends lost 4 bases and 0 bases respectively, with 12 bases between them. This CDR3 has 15 residues. The CDR3 DNA reads as TGTGCCAGCAGTGCGGGCCAAAGCCCTAACTATGGCTACACCTTC. Its translation: CASSAGQSPNYGYTF.